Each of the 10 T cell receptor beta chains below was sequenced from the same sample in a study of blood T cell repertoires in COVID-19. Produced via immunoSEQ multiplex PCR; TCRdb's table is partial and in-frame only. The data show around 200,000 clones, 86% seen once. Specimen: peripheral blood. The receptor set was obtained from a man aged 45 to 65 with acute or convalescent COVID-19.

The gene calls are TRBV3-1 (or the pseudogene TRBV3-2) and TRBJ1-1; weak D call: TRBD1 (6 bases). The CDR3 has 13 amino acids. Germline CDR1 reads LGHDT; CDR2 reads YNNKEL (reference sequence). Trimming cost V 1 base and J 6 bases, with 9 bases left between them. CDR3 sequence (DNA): TGTGCCAGCAGCCAAGCCGACAGGCCTGAAGCTTTCTTT. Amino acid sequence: CASSQADRPEAFF.

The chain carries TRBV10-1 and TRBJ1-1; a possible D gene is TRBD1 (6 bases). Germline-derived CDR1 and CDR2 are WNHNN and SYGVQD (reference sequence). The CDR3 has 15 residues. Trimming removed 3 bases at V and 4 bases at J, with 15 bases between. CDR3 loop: CASSDGRGPGTEAFF. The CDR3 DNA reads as TGCGCCAGCAGTGATGGCAGGGGCCCCGGCACTGAAGCTTTCTTT.

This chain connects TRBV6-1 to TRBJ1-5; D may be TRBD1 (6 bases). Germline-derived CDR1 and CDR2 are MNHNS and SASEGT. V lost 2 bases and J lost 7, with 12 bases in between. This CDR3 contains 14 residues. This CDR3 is CASSEHRVGQPQHF. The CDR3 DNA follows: TGTGCCAGCAGTGAACACAGGGTAGGACAGCCCCAGCATTTT.

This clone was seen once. CDR3 in amino acids: CASSQGEGTANQPQHF. In nucleotides, the CDR3 is TGTGCCAGCAGCCAAGGTGAAGGGACAGCTAATCAGCCCCAGCATTTT. This chain joins TRBV4-2 and TRBJ1-5; 7 nucleotides agree with TRBD1. The CDR3 loop spans 16 amino acids. Germline assignment: CDR1 LGHNA and CDR2 YNFKEQ. V gave up 1 base and J gave up 4 bases; unmatched junction bases: 7.

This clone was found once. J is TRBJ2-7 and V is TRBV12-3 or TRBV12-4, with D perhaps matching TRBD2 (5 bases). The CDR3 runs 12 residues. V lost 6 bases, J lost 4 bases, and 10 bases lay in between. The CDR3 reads CASRASGYEQYF. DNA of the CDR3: TGTGCCAGCAGGGCTTCGGGGTACGAGCAGTACTTC.

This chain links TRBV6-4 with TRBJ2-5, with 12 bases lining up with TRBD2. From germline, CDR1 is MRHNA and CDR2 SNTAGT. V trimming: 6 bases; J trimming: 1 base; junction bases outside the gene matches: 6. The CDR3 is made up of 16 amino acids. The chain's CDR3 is CASRPLAGGLQETQYF. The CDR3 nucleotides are TGTGCCAGCAGGCCACTAGCGGGGGGCCTCCAAGAGACCCAGTACTTC.

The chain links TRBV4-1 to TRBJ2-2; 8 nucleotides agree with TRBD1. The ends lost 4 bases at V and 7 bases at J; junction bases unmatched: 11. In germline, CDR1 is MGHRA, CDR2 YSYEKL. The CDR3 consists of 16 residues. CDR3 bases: TGCGCCAGCAGCCGAACGACAGGGGCTACTGGCGGGGAGCTGTTTTTT. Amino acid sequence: CASSRTTGATGGELFF.

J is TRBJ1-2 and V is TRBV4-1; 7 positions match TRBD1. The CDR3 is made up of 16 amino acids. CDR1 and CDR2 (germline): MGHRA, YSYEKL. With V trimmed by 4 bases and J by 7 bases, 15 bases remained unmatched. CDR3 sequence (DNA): TGCGCCAGCAGCCGAGATGCCCCCGGGACAGTTTTTGGCTACACCTTC. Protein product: CASSRDAPGTVFGYTF.

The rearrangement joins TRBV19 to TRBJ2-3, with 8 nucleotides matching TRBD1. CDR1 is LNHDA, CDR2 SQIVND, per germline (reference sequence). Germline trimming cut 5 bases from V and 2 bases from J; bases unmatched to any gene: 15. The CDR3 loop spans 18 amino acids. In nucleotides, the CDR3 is TGTGCCAGTAGTCCAAAACTGGGGGGACAGGCCCTCACAGATACGCAGTATTTT. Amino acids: CASSPKLGGQALTDTQYF.

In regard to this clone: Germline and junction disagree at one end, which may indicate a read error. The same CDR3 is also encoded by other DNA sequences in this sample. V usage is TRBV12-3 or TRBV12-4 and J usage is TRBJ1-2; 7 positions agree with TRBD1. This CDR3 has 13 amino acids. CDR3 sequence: CASTPARDSRYTF. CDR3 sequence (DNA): TGCGCCAGCACCCCGGCCAGGGACAGCCGCTACACCTTC.